Listed below are T cell receptor beta chains from one sample, sequenced in a study of tumor-infiltrating lymphocytes in oesophageal squamous cell carcinoma. One entry per CDR3 protein, called by TCRdb with MiXCR from the PCR reads. The sample has over 10,000 distinct CDR3 sequences; approximately 52% are singletons. Specimen: esophageal tumor tissue. All receptors derive from a female donor with esophageal squamous cell carcinoma. The CDR3 runs from the conserved cysteine through the conserved F or W.

v_gene	j_gene	CDR3aa
TRBV30	TRBJ1-5	CAWSREGAVSNQPQHF
TRBV7-2	TRBJ2-7	CASRKDMYNEQYF
TRBV2	TRBJ2-7	CASRFLDSGRYEQYF
TRBV7-9	TRBJ2-1	CASRTESWDEQFF
TRBV7-2	TRBJ2-7	CASSQQGANSPLHF
TRBV7-2	TRBJ2-3	CASSLEVGTDTQYF
TRBV7-6	TRBJ2-3	CASSLGGQGYYTQYF
TRBV7-6	.	CASSLLISYNEQFF
TRBV6-1	TRBJ2-7	CASSLRGSYEQYF
TRBV7-3	TRBJ1-2	CASSSTGNKMGGYTF
TRBV24-1	TRBJ1-1	CATSDSTVNTEAFF
TRBV7-2	TRBJ2-3	CASSLSGSTDTQYF
TRBV7-6	TRBJ2-2	CASSLARGPNTGELFF
TRBV28	TRBJ1-2	CASSWGASMGYTF
TRBV5-1	TRBJ2-3	CATSEGSGTDTQYF
TRBV9	TRBJ2-5	CASSGAGETQYF
TRBV6-1	TRBJ2-7	CATRLAVQYEQYF
TRBV10-1	TRBJ2-3	CASSEAKGQGVTDTQYF
TRBV5-3	.	CASSLDPRIARGEQYF
TRBV6-1	.	CASSATGSGEQYF
TRBV6-1	TRBJ1-2	CASSDSGTGNYGYTF
TRBV7-2	.	CASSTYRGSDEQYF
TRBV7-3	.	CASSLQVGNEQFF
TRBV7-2	TRBJ2-4	CASSLAGGGEKNIQYF
TRBV7-6	.	CASSFTIGNEQFF
TRBV7-3	.	CASSYGQGPYEQYF
TRBV7-9	.	CASSLNLGRSNEQYF
TRBV6-5	TRBJ2-5	CASSSIGGQETQYF
TRBV9	TRBJ2-1	CASSGTSGNEQFF
TRBV7-2	TRBJ2-7	CASSAPLTNHEQYF
TRBV19	TRBJ2-2	CASRTSGYTGELFF
TRBV7-2	.	CASSQLGQGYEQYF
TRBV7-2	TRBJ2-3	CASSLQTRETDTQYF
TRBV27	TRBJ1-1	CASNPGGQGTEAFF
TRBV7-2	TRBJ2-7	CASSLYGPREQYF
TRBV7-9	TRBJ2-2	CASSLFMGAPGELFF
TRBV7-9	TRBJ2-3	CASSFGSSDTQYF
TRBV7-2	TRBJ2-5	CASSLSGVTRQTQYF
TRBV7-9	TRBJ2-1	CASSPALAGEQFF
TRBV11-3	TRBJ2-3	CASSQDRSITDTQYF
TRBV10-3	.	CAISKGLAVYEQYF
TRBV7-2	.	CASSLGNRAYEQYF
TRBV12-3/TRBV12-4	TRBJ2-1	CASRPTGAYNEQFF
TRBV7-8	TRBJ1-1	CASTFGGGLTEAFF
TRBV14	TRBJ2-2	CASSPLERTNTGELFF
TRBV12-3/TRBV12-4	.	CASSLARLAGGLTGELFF
TRBV7-2	.	CASSLASDRGRGEQYF
TRBV6-1	TRBJ2-1	CASSLGGLTYNEQFF
TRBV6-2/TRBV6-3	TRBJ2-7	CASSYSGASWLYEQYF
TRBV7-6	.	CASSLIRDPVNQFF
TRBV12-3/TRBV12-4	TRBJ1-1	CASSFSPNTEAFF
TRBV6-6	.	CASSGRQGGGGYTF
TRBV7-6	TRBJ1-5	CASSPEQGPSRPQHF
TRBV7-8	.	CASSHYEGLPGETQYF
TRBV7-8	TRBJ2-3	CASAYLDREPSDTQYF
TRBV27	.	CASSFLVGLAGDHEQFF
TRBV7-3	TRBJ1-1	CASSSLLNTEAFF
TRBV7-2	TRBJ2-3	CASSRQGAVTDTQYF
TRBV19	TRBJ2-7	CASSKELAGVGYEQYF
TRBV10-3	TRBJ1-4	CAISDPGSNEKLFF